The clone carrying this T cell receptor beta chain was detected only once. This entry comes from a study of control samples from healthy donors and cancer patients. Measured with immunoSEQ multiplex PCR; TCRdb has only the in-frame clones, and not every one. The repertoire holds 150,000 to 200,000 clones, 90% to 95% seen once, with over 1.3% in the top ten. Germline CDR1 is SGHVS and CDR2 is FNYEAQ. V lost 1 base and J 0 bases, leaving 10 bases between the germline ends. This CDR3 is 16 amino acids long. The chain combines TRBV7-6 with TRBJ1-5; D gene ambiguous. The source material was blood. This sequence was found in a woman under 30 in good health. The CDR3 loop reads CASSLEGVNSNQPQHF. The CDR3 DNA sequence: TGTGCCAGCAGCTTAGAAGGCGTGAATAGCAATCAGCCCCAGCATTTT.